This record concerns one TCR beta chain sequence. No antigen is known for it. The entry originates in a study of T cell responses to AZD1222 COVID-19 vaccine. Study-wide background: The analysis combined second doses at about 4 or about 12 weeks.

Study-wide findings and caveats: Donors in the cohort were predominantly white British and more often female, and clonal diversity was possibly underestimated. The study found Spike-specific TCR breadth and depth rose after two AZD1222 doses. Sampled repertoires all dated from after the peak T cell response.

Generated by immunoSEQ multiplex PCR, the TCRdb table keeps only in-frame clones and is missing some. There are around 160,000 clones in the sample; under 95% occur only once, and less than 5.5% lies in the top ten. Germline lookup yields CDR1 SGDLS and CDR2 YYNGEE. With 1 base removed from V and 4 bases from J, the gap between germline ends came to 5 bases. This CDR3 contains 12 residues. The genes are TRBV9 and TRBJ2-5; unclear D gene. The TCR was taken from an adult in good health. The sample in question was peripheral blood, obtained on day 0 of AZD1222 vaccination. This CDR3 is CASSVFGETQYF. The DNA for the CDR3 is TGTGCCAGCAGCGTATTTGGAGAGACCCAGTACTTC.